Here is one TCR beta chain with its context. Its recognized antigen is unknown. Within one base of it there is no much larger clone, and no base qualities were kept. TCRbeta CDR3 regions were amplified from genomic DNA using the immunoSEQ Assay, a bias-controlled multiplex PCR. Per the source publication's procedure: The number of nucleated cells in each sample was estimated by amplification of reference gene primers within the assay. To quantify the absolute abundance of each unique TCRbeta CDR3 rearrangement, sequence reads were collapsed and filtered. For each sample, productive Simpson clonality was calculated as the square root of Simpson's diversity index across productive rearrangements. TCRdb's version of the immuneACCESS table is confined to in-frame rearrangements and falls short of the full clone set. An unresolved V gene accounts for under half of the shortfall where checked; the remainder is of unknown origin. V and J calls and clone size are given by that table; D and trimming were obtained from the DNA. This sample gives roughly 150,000 clones in total; over 70% of them show up just once. Of the sample, around 5% falls within the top ten clones.

Taken from the germline V gene, the CDR1 and CDR2 loops are MNHEY and SVGEGT. The CDR3 has 12 amino acids, counting the end cysteine and phenylalanine. Kept here is only the CDR3 DNA, which spans 36 bases and is read in frame from base 1. Deletion took 3 bases off V and 3 bases off J, with a span of 3 bases between the germline ends. This record belongs to a study of blood T cell repertoires in COVID-19 (dated by TCRdb to 2019 to 2021). Broadly, across the study: Samples from collaborators originated in the United States, Italy and Spain and spanned both the acute and convalescent phases of COVID-19. A de-identified subject ID, COVID-19 status, age in years and sex were almost always included in the sample metadata. The prospective study material was composed of cDNA or gDNA derived from T cells, B-cell-depleted T cells, or PBMCs. The samples were drawn from the first 160 participants of the ongoing ImmuneRACE study and from 1,254 subjects provided by 6 global collaborators. Deeply sampled blood TCRbeta repertoires from subjects exposed to, actively infected with, or recovered from COVID-19 were included in the dataset. Where available, HLA class I and class II types were obtained from metadata supplied by the sample provider rather than from assay-based typing. The repertoires were made available in a free public database intended to serve as a resource for research on the immune response to SARS-CoV-2.

The investigation overall reported the following: Clinical and demographic metadata were provided uncurated, with the amount varying by source and participant.

Participants in the prospective study were aged roughly 18 to 90 years, lived in some 24 United States geographic areas, and enrolled through a virtual design. In the prospective study, participants were assigned to cohorts based on the clinical history participants reported in a screening survey and a study questionnaire. Exposed participants had been in contact with someone with a PCR-confirmed or clinician-diagnosed COVID-19 case within 2 weeks of study entry. In the prospective study, mobile phlebotomists collected whole blood, serum and a nasopharyngeal or oropharyngeal swab from each participant. Additional blood draws and questionnaires over an approximately 2-month period could optionally be provided by prospective study participants. Before DNA extraction, prospective study blood samples were shipped either frozen or at room temperature.

The rearrangement combines TRBV6-2 or TRBV6-3 with TRBJ1-3; too little of a D gene remains to name it. This sequence was found in a man between 70 and 80 years old who had been exposed to COVID-19. The specimen sequenced was PBMCs or T cells enriched from blood (not recorded which). The DNA sequence is TGTGCCAGCAGTTATCATGGAAACACCATATATTTT. Its translation is CASSYHGNTIYF.